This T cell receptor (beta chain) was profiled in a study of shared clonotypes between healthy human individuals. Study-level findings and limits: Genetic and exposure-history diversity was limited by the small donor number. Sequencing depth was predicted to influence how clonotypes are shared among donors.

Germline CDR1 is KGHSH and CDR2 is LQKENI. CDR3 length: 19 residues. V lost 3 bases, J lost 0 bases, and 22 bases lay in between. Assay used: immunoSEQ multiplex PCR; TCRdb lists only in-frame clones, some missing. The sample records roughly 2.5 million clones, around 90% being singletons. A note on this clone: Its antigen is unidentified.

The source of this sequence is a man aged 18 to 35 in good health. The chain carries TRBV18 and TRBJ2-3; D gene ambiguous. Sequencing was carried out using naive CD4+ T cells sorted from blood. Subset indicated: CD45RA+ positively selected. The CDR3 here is CASSPLAIDKTPSTDTQYF. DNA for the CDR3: TGTGCCAGCTCACCGTTGGCTATTGACAAAACCCCTAGCACAGATACGCAGTATTTT.